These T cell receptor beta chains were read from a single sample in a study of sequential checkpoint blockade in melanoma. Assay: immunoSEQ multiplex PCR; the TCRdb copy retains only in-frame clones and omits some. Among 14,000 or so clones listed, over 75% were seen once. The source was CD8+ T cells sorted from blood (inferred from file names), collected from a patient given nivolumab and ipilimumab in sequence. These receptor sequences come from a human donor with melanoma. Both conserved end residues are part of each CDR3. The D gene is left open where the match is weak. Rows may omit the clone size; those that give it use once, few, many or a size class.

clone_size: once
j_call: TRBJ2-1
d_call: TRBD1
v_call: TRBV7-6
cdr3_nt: TGTGCCAGCAGCTGGGGGACAGGGGCCTACCGGCTGAATGAGCAGTTCTTC
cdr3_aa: CASSWGTGAYRLNEQFF

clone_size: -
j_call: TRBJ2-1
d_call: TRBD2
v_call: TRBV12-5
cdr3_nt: TGTGCTAGTGGTCCCCCTCTAGCGGCATACAATGAGCAGTTCTTC
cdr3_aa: CASGPPLAAYNEQFF

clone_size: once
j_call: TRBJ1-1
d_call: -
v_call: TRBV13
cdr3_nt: TGTGCCAGCAGCCAACGACAGATTCGGAACACTGAAGCTTTCTTT
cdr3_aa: CASSQRQIRNTEAFF

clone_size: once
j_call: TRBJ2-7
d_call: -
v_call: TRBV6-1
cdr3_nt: TGTGCCAGCAGGCGGGGTGACTACGAGCAGTACTTC
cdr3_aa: CASRRGDYEQYF

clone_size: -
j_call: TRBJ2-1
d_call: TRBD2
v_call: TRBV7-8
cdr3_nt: TGTGCCAGCAGCTTAGTTTTTGGAAGCGGGACTAGACGGCACAATGAGCAGTTCTTC
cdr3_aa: CASSLVFGSGTRRHNEQFF

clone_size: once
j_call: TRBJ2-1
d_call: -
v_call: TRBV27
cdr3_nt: TGTGCCAGCAGTTTTCCGGGGAACAATGAGCAGTTCTTC
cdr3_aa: CASSFPGNNEQFF

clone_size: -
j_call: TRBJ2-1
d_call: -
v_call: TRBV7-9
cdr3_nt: TGTGCCAGCAGCTTCACGGGATCTGAGCAGTTCTTC
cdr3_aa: CASSFTGSEQFF

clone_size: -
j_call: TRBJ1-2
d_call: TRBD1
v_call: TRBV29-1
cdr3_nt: TGCAGCGCTGACCAGGGGGCCTCTGGCTACACCTTC
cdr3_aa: CSADQGASGYTF

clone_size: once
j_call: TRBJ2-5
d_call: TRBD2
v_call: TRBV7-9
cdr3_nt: TGTGCCAGCAGCTTAGCACTAGCGCCAGTAAACTTC
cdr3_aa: CASSLALAPVNF

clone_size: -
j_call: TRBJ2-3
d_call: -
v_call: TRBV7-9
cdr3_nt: TGTGCCAGCAGCGGACAGACCAAGGGGGATACGCAGTATTTT
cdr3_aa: CASSGQTKGDTQYF

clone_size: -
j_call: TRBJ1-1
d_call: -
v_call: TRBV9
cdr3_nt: TGTGCCAGCAGCGTAGTTAGGGGATCCACTGAAGCTTTCTTT
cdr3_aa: CASSVVRGSTEAFF

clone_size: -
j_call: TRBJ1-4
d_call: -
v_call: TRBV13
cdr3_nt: TGTGCCAGCATCAAAAAGGGGGGGACTAATGAAAAACTGTTTTTT
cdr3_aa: CASIKKGGTNEKLFF

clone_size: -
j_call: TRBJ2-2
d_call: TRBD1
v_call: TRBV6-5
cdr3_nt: TGTGCCAGCAGTTTAGGGACAGGGGAGACCGGGGAGCTGTTTTTT
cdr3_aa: CASSLGTGETGELFF

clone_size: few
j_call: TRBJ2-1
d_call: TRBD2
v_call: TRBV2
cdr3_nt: TGTGCCAGCAGTGAAGTTCCTAGCGGGGGGGCGAACGATGAGCAGTTCTTC
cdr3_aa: CASSEVPSGGANDEQFF

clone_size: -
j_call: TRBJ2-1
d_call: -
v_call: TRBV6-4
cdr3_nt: TGTGCCACCAAGAGGGTCCCGCTGAACAATGAGCAGTTCTTC
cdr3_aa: CATKRVPLNNEQFF

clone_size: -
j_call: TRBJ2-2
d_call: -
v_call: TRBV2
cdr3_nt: TGTGCCAGCACCCCCGCCCGGGGAGGGAACACCGGGGAGCTGTTTTTT
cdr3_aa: CASTPARGGNTGELFF

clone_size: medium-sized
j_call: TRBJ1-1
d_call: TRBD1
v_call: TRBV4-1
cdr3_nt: TGCGCCAGCAGCCAGAATCCGAGACAGGGGATGAACACTGAAGCTTTCTTT
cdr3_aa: CASSQNPRQGMNTEAFF

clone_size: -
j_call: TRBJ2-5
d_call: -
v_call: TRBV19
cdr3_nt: TGTGCCAGTAGTCCCAGAGGCTCTAAAGAGACCCAGTACTTC
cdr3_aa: CASSPRGSKETQYF

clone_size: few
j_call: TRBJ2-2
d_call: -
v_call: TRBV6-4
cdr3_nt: TGTGCCAGCAGTGCGGGCGGGGACACCGGGGAGCTGTTTTTT
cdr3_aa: CASSAGGDTGELFF

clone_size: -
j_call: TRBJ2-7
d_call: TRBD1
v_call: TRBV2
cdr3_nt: TGTGCCAGCCGAGGGACAGTTTACGAGCAGTACTTC
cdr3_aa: CASRGTVYEQYF

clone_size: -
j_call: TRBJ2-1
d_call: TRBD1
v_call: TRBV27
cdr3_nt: TGTGCCAGCAGTTTAATCAGGGGGGAGCAGTTCTTC
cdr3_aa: CASSLIRGEQFF

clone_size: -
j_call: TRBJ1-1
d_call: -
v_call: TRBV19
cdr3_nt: TGTGCCAGTAGCACAGCCCCTAACACTGAAGCTTTCTTT
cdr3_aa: CASSTAPNTEAFF

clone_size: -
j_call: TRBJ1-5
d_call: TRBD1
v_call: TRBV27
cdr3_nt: TGTGCCAGCAGTTCTCACTCGACAGGGGGCCCGGTGAGCAATCAGCCCCAGCATTTT
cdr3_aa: CASSSHSTGGPVSNQPQHF

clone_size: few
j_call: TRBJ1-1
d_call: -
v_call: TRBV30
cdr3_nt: TGTGCCTGGATTTGGAGGGACTACACTGAAGCTTTCTTT
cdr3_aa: CAWIWRDYTEAFF

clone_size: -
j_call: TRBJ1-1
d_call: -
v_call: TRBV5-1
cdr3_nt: TGCGCCAGCAGCTCCGGGTCCATGAACACTGAAGCTTTCTTT
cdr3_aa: CASSSGSMNTEAFF

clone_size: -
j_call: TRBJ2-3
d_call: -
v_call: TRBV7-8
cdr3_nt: TGTGCCAGCCTAAAGACAGATACGCAGTATTTT
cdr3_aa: CASLKTDTQYF

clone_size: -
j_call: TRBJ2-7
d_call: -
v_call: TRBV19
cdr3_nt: TGTGCCAGTAGTATAGTCGCGGACAGCTCCTACGAGCAGTACTTC
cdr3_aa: CASSIVADSSYEQYF

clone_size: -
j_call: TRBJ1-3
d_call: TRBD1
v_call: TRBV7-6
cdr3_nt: TGTGCCAGCAGCTTAAAGATCGACAGGGGCTCTGGAAACACCATATATTTT
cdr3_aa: CASSLKIDRGSGNTIYF

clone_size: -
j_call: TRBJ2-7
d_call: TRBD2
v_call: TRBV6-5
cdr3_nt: TGTGCCGGCAGTTACTCGAGCGGGGGCGCCCCCTACGAGCAGTACTTC
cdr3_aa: CAGSYSSGGAPYEQYF

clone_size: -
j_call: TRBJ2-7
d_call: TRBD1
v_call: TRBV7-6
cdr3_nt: TGTGCCAGCAGCCCCGGGACAGGGGGTAGCGTCGGCGAGCAGTACTTC
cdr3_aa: CASSPGTGGSVGEQYF

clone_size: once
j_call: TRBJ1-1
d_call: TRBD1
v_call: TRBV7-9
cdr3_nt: TGTGCCAGCTTCGGCCTTGTACAGGGGGCCGTGAACACTGAAGCTTTCTTT
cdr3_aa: CASFGLVQGAVNTEAFF

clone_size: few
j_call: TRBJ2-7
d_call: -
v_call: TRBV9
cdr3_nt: TGCGCCAGCAGCCTTAACAGGGCACTTACCTACGAGCAGTACTTC
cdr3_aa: CASSLNRALTYEQYF

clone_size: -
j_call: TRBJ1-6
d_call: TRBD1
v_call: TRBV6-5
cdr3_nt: TGTGCCAGCAGTGGGGGACAGGAAAATTCACCCCTCCACTTT
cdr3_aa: CASSGGQENSPLHF

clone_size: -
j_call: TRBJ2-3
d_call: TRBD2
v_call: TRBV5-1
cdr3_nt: TGCGCCAGCGGCAAACTAGCGGGAGGGCTAGATACGCAGTATTTT
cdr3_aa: CASGKLAGGLDTQYF

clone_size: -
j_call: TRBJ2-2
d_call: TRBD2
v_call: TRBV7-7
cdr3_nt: TGTGCTAGCAGCTTAGGTAGCGGGGCCGGGGAGCTGTTTTTT
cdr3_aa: CASSLGSGAGELFF

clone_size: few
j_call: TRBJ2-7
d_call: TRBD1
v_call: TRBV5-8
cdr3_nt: TGTGCCAGCAGCTTGCCGGGACAGGGGGGTGAGCAGTACTTC
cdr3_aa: CASSLPGQGGEQYF

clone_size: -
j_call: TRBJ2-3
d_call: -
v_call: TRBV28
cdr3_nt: TGTGCCAGCAGTTTTTATAGCGTTCACGGGAGAGTCACAGATACGCAGTATTTT
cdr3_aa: CASSFYSVHGRVTDTQYF

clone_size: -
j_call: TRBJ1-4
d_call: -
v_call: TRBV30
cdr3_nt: TGTGCCTGGAGTGTACTCGGTGTCTGGAAAGGAGTTAATTTT
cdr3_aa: CAWSVLGVWKGVNF

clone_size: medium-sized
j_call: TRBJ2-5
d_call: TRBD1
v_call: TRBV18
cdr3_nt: TGTGCCAGCTCACCTTCCTCAGGGGGCGCAGCGGGAGAGACCCAGTACTTC
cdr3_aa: CASSPSSGGAAGETQYF

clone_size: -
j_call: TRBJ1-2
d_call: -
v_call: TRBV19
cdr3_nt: TGTGCCAGTAGTATTGCAGAAAACTATGGCTACACCTTC
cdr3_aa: CASSIAENYGYTF